This TCR delta chain came from a study of gamma-delta chains in newborns, infants, children. As for the study in general: Microbial exposure reportedly drives polyclonal innate γδ T cell expansion after birth.

TCRdb re-called the reads using CATT. The table includes some 4,000 delta-chain clones, approximately 0.55% detected once. The CDR3 sequence is 15 residues long. CDR1 GEAIGNYY and CDR2 EKD come from the germline V gene. To note about this clone: This probably arose from a read error, given a far larger clone one base away. This sample also contains other DNA sequences that code for the same CDR3.

This sequence joins TRDV2 and TRDJ2; 9 nucleotides line up with TRDD3. The sequence was collected from a child who was a newborn, infant or young child, either healthy, febrile or measles-vaccinated (not recorded which). Sequenced input: blood. CDR3 bases: TGTGCCTGCGACATACTGGGGGATTTGACAGCACAACTCTTCTTT. Protein sequence: CACDILGDLTAQLFF.